Given below is one T cell receptor beta chain in context. Its specificity is unknown. None of the glioblastoma patients had an isocitrate dehydrogenase mutation. The sample belongs to a study of glioma-infiltrating T cells after dendritic cell vaccination. Study results and limitations: Complete blood and tumor specimen sets were limited to few patients.

This CDR3 is built from 14 residues. The trim removed 5 bases at V and 7 bases at J, leaving 9 bases unmatched. Germline V gene lookup returns CDR1 MNHEY and CDR2 SVGAGI. The PCR used 60 V beta and 13 J beta primers. The repertoire was sequenced with immunoSEQ multiplex PCR; TCRdb's copy has only in-frame clones and lacks some. The table includes approximately 22,000 clones, approximately 79% detected once. The source of this sequence is a human donor with glioblastoma. V and J are TRBV6-5 and TRBJ1-2, with 8 bases matching TRBD1. This sample comprised blood, obtained before dendritic cell vaccination. The DNA for the CDR3 is TGTGCCAGCAGTGGACAGGGTTCCCCGGCTGGCTACACCTTC. Encoded protein: CASSGQGSPAGYTF.